Each of the 32 T cell receptor beta chains below was sequenced from the same sample in a study of early T cells in non-severe SARS-CoV-2 infection. TCRdb analysed the 5' RACE reads with MiXCR anew, one entry per CDR3 protein. There are about 61,000 distinct CDR3 sequences in the sample; 12% occur only once, and approximately 1.2% lies in the top ten. This sample comprised whole blood, obtained at baseline. Receptors originate from an adult who was a healthcare worker with PCR-confirmed SARS-CoV-2 infection or an uninfected control (not recorded which). The donor label of this sample is uncertain.

In its sample, this clonotype was seen many times. V gene TRBV3-1 combines with J gene TRBJ1-5; no firm D call. The CDR3 totals 14 residues. Germline V lookup: CDR1 LGHDT, CDR2 YNNKEL (reference sequence). Trimming shortened V by 0 bases and J by 7 bases, and 10 bases separated the two germline ends. The CDR3 is CASSQDWQDQPQHF. The DNA of the CDR3 is TGTGCCAGCAGCCAAGATTGGCAGGACCAGCCCCAGCATTTT.

The table lists this clonotype with a few counts. The gene calls are TRBV2 and TRBJ2-2, with 11 bases lining up with TRBD2. Looked up from germline, CDR1 is SNHLY and CDR2 is FYNNEI. The ends lost 7 bases at V and 6 bases at J; junction bases unmatched: 4. CDR3 length: 14 residues. Here the CDR3 DNA reads TGTGCCAGCACTCCGGGACTAGCGGCCGGGGAGCTGTTTTTT. It translates to CASTPGLAAGELFF.

The V call is TRBV10-2, the J call TRBJ1-3; D possibly corresponds to TRBD1 (5 bases). The CDR3 consists of 14 residues. The germline V and J ends were trimmed by 4 bases and 7 bases, with 14 bases remaining between them. CDR1 and CDR2 from the germline V gene are WSHSY and SAAADI. The CDR3 sequence is CASSGVGASNTIYF. The DNA of the CDR3 is TGCGCCAGCAGTGGGGTAGGGGCGAGTAACACCATATATTTT.

Only a few counts were recorded for this clonotype. The chain couples TRBV9 to TRBJ1-1, with D maybe TRBD1 (5 bases). This CDR3 is 14 amino acids long. CDR1 and CDR2 from the germline V gene are SGDLS and YYNGEE. With 4 bases removed from V and 3 bases from J, the gap between germline ends came to 13 bases. The CDR3 sequence is CASSLGGIHTEAFF. DNA of the CDR3: TGTGCCAGCAGCCTGGGGGGTATTCACACTGAAGCTTTCTTT.

V and J are TRBV5-1 and TRBJ2-7; D not resolved. CDR1 is SGHRS and CDR2 is YFSETQ in the germline V gene. The CDR3 has 13 amino acids. The V gene lost 0 bases and the J gene lost 2 bases, with 6 bases spanning the gap. The CDR3 is CASSLDGTYEQYV. The CDR3 region has the DNA TGCGCCAGCAGCTTGGACGGTACCTACGAGCAGTACGTC.

This clonotype was seen only a few times. The V call is TRBV7-3, the J call TRBJ1-1; maybe TRBD1 (6 bases). CDR1 SGHTA and CDR2 FQGTGA come from the germline V gene. There are 13 residues in the CDR3. Trimming took 4 bases from V and 6 from J, leaving 12 bases between them. The CDR3 loop reads CASSSGGGAEAFF. The CDR3 bases are TGTGCCAGCAGCTCTGGAGGGGGTGCTGAAGCTTTCTTT. Based on the CDR3 plus reference TRBV7-3 and TRBJ1-1, the full variable domain is GAGVSQTPSNKVTEKGKYVELRCDPISGHTALYWYRQSLGQGPEFLIYFQGTGAADDSGLPNDRFFAVRPEGSVSTLKIQRTERGDSAVYLCASSSGGGAEAFFGQGTRLTVV.

J is TRBJ2-3 and V is TRBV5-4; no definite D call. Trimming shortened V by 0 bases and J by 0 bases, and 8 bases separated the two germline ends. Germline CDR1 is SGHNT and CDR2 is YYREEE (reference sequence). The CDR3 runs 15 residues. This CDR3 is CASSLGLTSTDTQYF. The CDR3 DNA sequence: TGTGCCAGCAGCTTGGGACTGACTAGCACAGATACGCAGTATTTT.

This clonotype was seen ten or more times. The CDR3 region has the DNA TGTGCCAGCAGTGAAGCGCTGACGGTGAGCACAGATACGCAGTATTTT. The encoded protein is CASSEALTVSTDTQYF. The chain employs TRBV6-1 and TRBJ2-3; no reliable D call. Germline V CDR1 and CDR2: MNHNS, SASEGT. The CDR3 contains 16 residues. V was cut by 0 bases and J by 0 bases, with 10 bases left in between.

This clonotype was observed a handful of times. The chain links TRBV27 to TRBJ1-2, with a weak D call TRBD1 (5 bases). V dropped 5 bases and J dropped 5 bases, with 18 bases sitting between them. This CDR3 spans 15 amino acids. CDR1 is MNHEY, CDR2 SMNVEV, per germline (reference sequence). The DNA of the CDR3 is TGTGCCAGCAGTCCCCACCAGGGTCCCAGATATGGCTACACCTTC. This sequence encodes CASSPHQGPRYGYTF.

V usage is TRBV5-1 and J usage is TRBJ2-3, with 10 bases matching TRBD2. Germline CDR1 reads SGHRS; CDR2 reads YFSETQ. Trimming took 1 base from V and 7 from J; bases not matched to a gene: 3. The CDR3 loop spans 14 amino acids. The CDR3 here is CASSLSLAGHTQYF. The CDR3 coding sequence is TGCGCCAGCAGCTTGTCACTAGCGGGGCATACGCAGTATTTT.

This clonotype was detected many times. The chain joins TRBV28 to TRBJ2-7; 7 bases align to TRBD1. This CDR3 has 16 amino acids. After removal of 4 bases from V and 3 bases from J, the junction contained 12 bases not matched to a gene. Germline CDR1 reads MDHEN; CDR2 reads SYDVKM. The CDR3 DNA reads TGTGCCAGCAGTTCAGACGGGGCAGGGGGTATCTACGAGCAGTACGTC. This codes for CASSSDGAGGIYEQYV.

The V and J genes are TRBV7-8 and TRBJ2-1, with 11 bases identical to TRBD2. This CDR3 is built from 17 residues. V was clipped by 0 bases and J by 7 bases; unmatched bases: 8. Germline assignment: CDR1 SGHVS and CDR2 FQNEAQ. CDR3 protein: CASSLAYRTSGSNEQFF. The CDR3 DNA sequence: TGTGCCAGCAGCTTAGCCTATCGGACTAGCGGGTCTAATGAGCAGTTCTTC.

This clonotype showed up just a few times. The chain carries TRBV7-3 and TRBJ2-1; TRBD2 aligns across 10 bases. V gave up 5 bases and J gave up 2 bases; unmatched junction bases: 3. Germline lookup yields CDR1 SGHTA and CDR2 FQGTGA. The CDR3 is 15 residues long. The CDR3 sequence: CASSSSGGTYNEQFF. The CDR3 nucleotides read TGTGCCAGCAGCAGTAGCGGGGGGACCTACAATGAGCAGTTCTTC. The full variable domain, with the rest looked up from reference TRBV7-3 and TRBJ2-1, is GAGVSQTPSNKVTEKGKYVELRCDPISGHTALYWYRQSLGQGPEFLIYFQGTGAADDSGLPNDRFFAVRPEGSVSTLKIQRTERGDSAVYLCASSSSGGTYNEQFFGPGTRLTVL.

This clonotype was counted at least ten times. The chain carries TRBV25-1 and TRBJ2-5; D call uncertain. The germline V gene encodes CDR1 MGHDK and CDR2 SYGVNS. Trimming took 4 bases from V and 2 from J, leaving 8 bases between them. The CDR3 runs to 13 residues. CDR3 nucleotides: TGTGCCAGCAGTGGCGTAAATCAAGAGACCCAGTACTTC. This codes for CASSGVNQETQYF.

This clonotype was seen ten or more times. This rearrangement joins TRBV10-3 to TRBJ2-2, with 13 bases matching TRBD2. CDR3 length equals 17 residues. V lost 6 bases, J lost 2 bases, and 6 bases stayed unmatched. CDR1 is ENHRY, CDR2 SYGVKD, per germline. The CDR3 reads CAISLTSGGTNTGELFF. The CDR3, as DNA: TGTGCCATCAGCCTGACTAGCGGGGGGACAAACACCGGGGAGCTGTTTTTT.

The chain has TRBV5-1 and TRBJ2-5; D possibly corresponds to TRBD1 (6 bases). The CDR3 loop spans 14 amino acids. Germline assignment: CDR1 SGHRS and CDR2 YFSETQ. V was clipped by 4 bases and J by 7 bases, with 17 bases between them. In nucleotides, the CDR3 is TGCGCCAGCAGCGTCCCGGACCTAGGGGGGACCCAGTACTTC. Amino acids: CASSVPDLGGTQYF.

The rearrangement joins TRBV6-1 to TRBJ2-7; tentatively, D is TRBD1 (6 bases). Germline CDR1 reads MNHNS; CDR2 reads SASEGT. This CDR3 has 13 amino acids. The ends were cut back, 7 bases at V and 1 base at J, with 11 bases in the middle. The CDR3: CASNRQESYEQYV. The CDR3 nucleotides read TGTGCCAGCAACCGACAGGAGTCCTACGAGCAGTACGTC.

This sequence joins TRBV2 and TRBJ1-4, with D unresolved. The germline V gene has CDR1 SNHLY and CDR2 FYNNEI. The V gene lost 7 bases and the J gene lost 8 bases, with 17 bases spanning the gap. The CDR3 is 14 residues long. The CDR3 loop reads CASIHGLEGEKLFF. The CDR3, as DNA: TGTGCCAGCATCCACGGGTTAGAAGGGGAAAAACTGTTTTTT.

The chain combines TRBV7-6 with TRBJ2-3; D gene uncertain. V lost 4 bases and J lost 4, with 12 bases in between. Germline loops: CDR1 SGHVS, CDR2 FNYEAQ. This CDR3 is built from 14 residues. CDR3 region: CASSSDVPPDTQYF. The CDR3 nucleotides read TGTGCCAGCAGCTCCGACGTTCCGCCAGATACGCAGTATTTT.

In this sample, this clonotype turned up a few times. This rearrangement joins TRBV5-4 to TRBJ2-3; D not resolved. Trimming took 1 base from V and 0 from J, leaving 12 bases between them. The CDR3 spans 16 residues. Per germline, CDR1 SGHNT and CDR2 YYREEE (reference sequence). CDR3 in DNA: TGTGCCAGCAGCTTGCTGGGCGATCCGAGCACAGATACGCAGTATTTT. Residues: CASSLLGDPSTDTQYF.

This clonotype occurred a few times. V gene TRBV11-2 combines with J gene TRBJ2-5; D is uncertain. The V end lost 5 bases, the J end lost 7 bases, and 8 bases lay between the germline ends. The germline V gene has CDR1 SGHAT and CDR2 FQNNGV. The CDR3 has 11 amino acids. CDR3: CASSPSGTQYF. CDR3 coding DNA: TGTGCCAGCAGCCCCAGTGGGACCCAGTACTTC. Using reference TRBV11-2 and TRBJ2-5 for the parts outside the CDR3, the full variable domain is EAGVAQSPRYKIIEKRQSVAFWCNPISGHATLYWYQQILGQGPKLLIQFQNNGVVDDSQLPKDRFSAERLKGVDSTLKIQPAKLEDSAVYLCASSPSGTQYFGPGTRLLVL.

This clonotype was observed many times. V is TRBV12-5 and J is TRBJ1-6, with a weak D call TRBD1 (6 bases). Trimming shortened V by 6 bases and J by 11 bases, and 14 bases separated the two germline ends. CDR3 length: 13 residues. The germline V gene encodes CDR1 LGHNT and CDR2 FRNRAP. CDR3 region: CASGGASGTPLHF. For the CDR3, the DNA is TGTGCTAGTGGGGGGGCCTCAGGAACACCCCTCCACTTT.

This clonotype was seen ten or more times. V usage is TRBV5-1 and J usage is TRBJ2-3; D gene unclear. Germline V gene lookup returns CDR1 SGHRS and CDR2 YFSETQ. This CDR3 has 13 amino acids. The V and J ends lost 4 bases and 6 bases respectively, with 12 bases between them. The CDR3, as DNA: TGCGCCAGCAGCCTTTCTTCGGCGGATACGCAGTATTTT. Translation: CASSLSSADTQYF.

V and J are TRBV20-1 and TRBJ1-1; D perhaps matches TRBD1 (5 bases). The CDR3 is 15 amino acids. Trimming took 3 bases from V and 7 from J, leaving 21 bases between them. The germline V gene has CDR1 DFQATT and CDR2 SNEGSKA (reference sequence). CDR3 nucleotides: TGCAGTGCTAGCATGGCAAAACCGGGGCAGGTTGAAGCTTTCTTT. Protein: CSASMAKPGQVEAFF.

In this sample, this clonotype turned up many times. V gene TRBV12-3 or TRBV12-4 combines with J gene TRBJ1-1; possibly TRBD1 for D (5 bases). V shed 3 bases and J shed 4 bases, with 15 bases lying between them. CDR3 length: 15 residues. CDR3 loop: CASSLDIPGGTEAFF. In DNA form, the CDR3 reads TGTGCCAGCAGTTTGGACATTCCTGGGGGCACTGAAGCTTTCTTT.

In this sample, this clonotype turned up many times. CDR3 DNA: TGCGCCAGCAGCTTGGTTGCTATGGGGACAGGGGAGGTGGATACGCAGTATTTT. It yields the protein CASSLVAMGTGEVDTQYF. The chain uses TRBV5-1 and TRBJ2-3; TRBD1 matches at 10 bases. This CDR3 has 18 residues. The V gene end was trimmed by 0 bases and the J gene end by 6 bases; junction bases not matched to a gene: 13. In germline, CDR1 is SGHRS, CDR2 YFSETQ.

This clonotype was observed at least ten times. The chain has TRBV7-3 and TRBJ2-1, with TRBD2 matching 9 bases. The CDR3 contains 15 residues. The J segment lost 8 bases and the V segment lost 4 bases, leaving 9 bases of the junction unmatched. Germline assignment: CDR1 SGHTA and CDR2 FQGTGA. The CDR3: CASSSLAGDLHEQFF. Written as DNA, the CDR3 is TGTGCCAGCAGCTCATTAGCGGGGGACTTACATGAGCAGTTCTTC. The full variable domain, completed using reference TRBV7-3 and TRBJ2-1, is GAGVSQTPSNKVTEKGKYVELRCDPISGHTALYWYRQSLGQGPEFLIYFQGTGAADDSGLPNDRFFAVRPEGSVSTLKIQRTERGDSAVYLCASSSLAGDLHEQFFGPGTRLTVL.

This clonotype appeared many times. The chain is built from TRBV7-8 and TRBJ1-6, with D unclear. The CDR3 totals 16 residues. CDR1 is SGHVS, CDR2 FQNEAQ, per germline. V was trimmed by 5 bases and J by 1 base, leaving 12 bases between them. For the CDR3, the DNA is TGTGCCAGCAGCCCCACTGGCCGGTCCTATAATTCACCCCTCCACTTT. Translation: CASSPTGRSYNSPLHF.

The CDR3 reads CSAKTDYGRETQYF. CDR3 DNA sequence: TGCAGTGCTAAAACGGACTACGGTCGAGAGACCCAGTACTTC. The V gene is TRBV20-1, the J gene TRBJ2-5, with D perhaps matching TRBD2 (6 bases). Germline assignment: CDR1 DFQATT and CDR2 SNEGSKA (reference sequence). The CDR3 length is 14 residues. Trimming took 4 bases from V and 4 from J, leaving 16 bases between them.

This clonotype has ten or more counts. The V gene is TRBV3-1, the J gene TRBJ1-3, with TRBD1 as a possible D gene (6 bases). The germline gives CDR1 LGHDT, CDR2 YNNKEL (reference sequence). V lost 5 bases to trimming and J lost 0 bases, with 11 bases between them. The CDR3 runs to 15 residues. This chain's CDR3 is CASSNTGSSGNTIYF. CDR3 nucleotides: TGTGCCAGCAGCAACACAGGGAGCTCTGGAAACACCATATATTTT.

This clonotype was seen a handful of times. The chain couples TRBV2 to TRBJ2-2; possibly TRBD2 for D (6 bases). CDR3 length: 12 residues. Germline V lookup: CDR1 SNHLY, CDR2 FYNNEI. V lost 6 bases, J lost 6 bases, and 8 bases lay in between. CDR3 protein: CASRTRSGELFF. The CDR3 DNA follows: TGTGCCAGCAGGACTAGATCCGGGGAGCTGTTTTTT.

This clonotype came up a few times. This chain connects TRBV12-3 or TRBV12-4 to TRBJ2-6; possible D gene TRBD1, 6 bases. Trimming stripped 5 bases from V and 1 base from J, with 15 bases between. The CDR3 loop spans 17 amino acids. The CDR3 sequence is CASSHREWVSGANVLTF. CDR3 in DNA: TGTGCCAGCAGTCACAGGGAGTGGGTATCTGGGGCCAACGTCCTGACTTTC.